This T cell receptor (beta chain) is from a study of cytomegalovirus exposure and HLA in healthy donors. In the study overall: Among the 398 donors who were genotyped, about 84% fell in the genetic ancestry cluster that is associated with self-reported Caucasian donors.

Trimming took 1 base from V and 2 from J; bases not matched to a gene: 11. This CDR3 comprises 18 residues. The germline V gene has CDR1 SEHNR and CDR2 FQNEAQ (reference sequence). As regards this clone: Antigen: not known.

PCR used 60 Vbeta primers and 13 Jbeta primers. Sequencing used immunoSEQ multiplex PCR; TCRdb keeps in-frame clones, though not all of them. The data show around 150,000 clones, over 80% seen once. Regarding the study as a whole: An observed cluster of highly shared sequence variants was recorded as a likely sequencing artifact.

The sequence was collected from a woman aged 18-29 years in good health and CMV-seronegative. The chain combines TRBV7-9 with TRBJ2-1, with 7 bases identical to TRBD2. The sequenced sample was PBMCs. CDR3 bases: TGTGCCAGCAGCTTAGAGTCAAGGCGGGGGAGTACCTACAATGAGCAGTTCTTC. Translated: CASSLESRRGSTYNEQFF.